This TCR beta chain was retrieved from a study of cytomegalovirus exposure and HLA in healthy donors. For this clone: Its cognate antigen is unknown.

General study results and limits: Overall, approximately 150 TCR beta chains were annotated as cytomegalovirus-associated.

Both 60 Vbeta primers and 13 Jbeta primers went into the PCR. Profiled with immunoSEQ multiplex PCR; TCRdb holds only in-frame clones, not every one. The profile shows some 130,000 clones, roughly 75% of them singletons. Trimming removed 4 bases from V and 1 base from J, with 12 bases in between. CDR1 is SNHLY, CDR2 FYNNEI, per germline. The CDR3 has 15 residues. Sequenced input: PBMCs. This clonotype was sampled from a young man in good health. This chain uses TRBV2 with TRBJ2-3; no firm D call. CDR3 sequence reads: CASSGVEARTDTQYF. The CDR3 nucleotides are TGTGCCAGCAGTGGGGTAGAGGCCCGCACAGATACGCAGTATTTT.